This is a list of T cell receptor beta chains from one sample in a study of early T cells in non-severe SARS-CoV-2 infection. From the 5' RACE reads, TCRdb called clonotypes with MiXCR, one entry per CDR3 protein. The data contain approximately 97,000 distinct CDR3 sequences, 9.5% to 12% of them seen just once; the ten biggest clones take up roughly 5%. Sequences were derived from whole blood, sampled at baseline. These receptors were taken from an adult who was a healthcare worker with PCR-confirmed SARS-CoV-2 infection or an uninfected control (not recorded which). The CDR3 runs from the conserved cysteine through the conserved F or W. A D gene is named only where the DNA matches it firmly. Not every row has a clone size; where given, it reads once, few, many or a size class.

.	TRBV12-3/TRBV12-4	TRBJ1-1	.	TGTGCCAGCAGTCCCAGGAGGGTTTGGACTGAAGCTTTCTTT	CASSPRRVWTEAFF
TRBD2	TRBV11-2	TRBJ2-3	.	TGTGCCAGCAGGGGACTAGCGGGAGGCAGGACAGATACGCAGTATTTT	CASRGLAGGRTDTQYF
.	TRBV19	TRBJ1-2	few	TGTGCCAGTACCCCTGGGGACGAAGCTAACTATGGCTACACCTTC	CASTPGDEANYGYTF
TRBD2	TRBV6-2/TRBV6-3	TRBJ2-3	few	TGTGCCATCTCCGGGACTAGCGGCACAGATACGCAGTATTTT	CAISGTSGTDTQYF
.	TRBV28	TRBJ1-5	many	TGTGCCAGCTTAGCTAGCAATCAGCCCCAGCATTTT	CASLASNQPQHF
TRBD2	TRBV19	TRBJ2-1	many	TGTGCCAGTAGTAGTGCTTCTAGCGGGGGGAACTACAATGAGCAGTTCTTC	CASSSASSGGNYNEQFF
TRBD2	TRBV29-1	TRBJ2-1	.	TGCAGCGTTGAGGGGACTAGCTCGAATGAGCAGTTCTTC	CSVEGTSSNEQFF
.	TRBV4-1	TRBJ2-7	few	TGCGCCAGCAGCCAAGGGAAGACAGAATTGATTTACGAGCAGTACTTC	CASSQGKTELIYEQYF
.	TRBV20-1	TRBJ1-4	few	TGCAGTGCTAGTCCAGGGAATAATGAAAAACTGTTTTTT	CSASPGNNEKLFF
.	TRBV20-1	TRBJ2-2	many	TGCAGTGCTAGACCTTATCACCAGGACAGAAACACCGGGGAGCTGTTTTTT	CSARPYHQDRNTGELFF
.	TRBV29-1	TRBJ1-5	many	TGCAGCACCCGAGACGGCAATCAGCCCCAGCATTTT	CSTRDGNQPQHF
TRBD2	TRBV6-5	TRBJ2-7	many	TGTGCCAGCAGTGTACTAGCGGGAGATTACGAGCAGTACTTC	CASSVLAGDYEQYF
TRBD1	TRBV7-6	TRBJ1-6	.	TGTGCCAGCAGCGCCCGACAGGGACCGGATTCACCCCTCCACTTT	CASSARQGPDSPLHF
TRBD2	TRBV6-5	TRBJ2-2	few	TGTGCCAGCAGTCTAAAAATGCGGGGGGCAAACACCGGGGAGCTGTTTTTT	CASSLKMRGANTGELFF
TRBD1	TRBV12-3/TRBV12-4	TRBJ2-7	.	TGTGCCAGCAGTTTAGGCCGGGACAGGGCGTGCTTC	CASSLGRDRACF
.	TRBV9	TRBJ2-7	many	TGTGCCAGCAGCGTAAGCTGGGGCCTTTCCTACGAGCAGTACTTC	CASSVSWGLSYEQYF
.	TRBV4-1	TRBJ2-1	.	TGCGCCAGCAGCCAAGGGTCGAGCTTAAATGAGCAGTTCTTC	CASSQGSSLNEQFF
TRBD2	TRBV20-1	TRBJ2-1	few	TGCAGTGCTAGTGTGCCTAGCGGGGGGTCCTACAATGAGCAGTTCTTC	CSASVPSGGSYNEQFF
.	TRBV19	TRBJ2-1	few	TGTGCCAGTGGTGCAGGTTACCCCTACAATGAGCAGTTCTTC	CASGAGYPYNEQFF
.	TRBV28	TRBJ2-4	.	TGTGCCAGCAGTCCACCATTTTCCCGAGCCAAAAACATTCAGTACTTC	CASSPPFSRAKNIQYF
.	TRBV12-3/TRBV12-4	TRBJ2-3	many	TGTGCCAGCAGGAGGACAGTAGATACGCAGTATTTT	CASRRTVDTQYF
.	TRBV30	TRBJ1-5	.	TGTGCCTGGAGTGTAGAGACTTGGAATCAGCCCCAGCATTTT	CAWSVETWNQPQHF
.	TRBV11-2	TRBJ2-5	.	TGTGCCAGCAGCTTAGACAGTGGATTCCAAGAGACCCAGTACTTC	CASSLDSGFQETQYF
.	TRBV5-1	TRBJ1-5	few	TGCGTCAGCAGCGAGGGGAGCAATCAGCCCCAGCATTTT	CVSSEGSNQPQHF
.	TRBV9	TRBJ1-1	.	TGTGCCAGCAGCCCCCATTATTCCAGAGCCAGCACTGAAGCTTTCTTT	CASSPHYSRASTEAFF
.	TRBV7-2	TRBJ2-7	.	TGTGCCAGCAGCTTAGTCCGGAGCTCCTACGAGCAGTACTTC	CASSLVRSSYEQYF
TRBD2	TRBV20-1	TRBJ2-7	.	TGCAGTGCTACAGCGGGGGGTAGCTCCTACGAGCAGTACTTC	CSATAGGSSYEQYF
.	TRBV9	TRBJ1-5	many	TGTGCCAGCAGCGTAGGATTGGGGGGCAATCAGCCCCAGCATTTT	CASSVGLGGNQPQHF
.	TRBV20-1	TRBJ2-1	many	TGCAGTGCTAGAGATACTCGGCGGACTATGGGCTACAATGAGCAGTTCTTC	CSARDTRRTMGYNEQFF
TRBD1	TRBV9	TRBJ2-7	many	TGTGCCAGCAGCCCCGACAGGGACTCCTACGAGCAGTACTTC	CASSPDRDSYEQYF
.	TRBV10-2	TRBJ2-2	few	TGCGCCAGCACTAAAAGGGGAGCGAACACCGGGGAGCTGTTTTTT	CASTKRGANTGELFF
TRBD1	TRBV30	TRBJ1-2	.	TGTGCCGGAACAGGGGGCCGCGACTATGGCTACACCTTC	CAGTGGRDYGYTF
.	TRBV11-2	TRBJ2-7	.	TGTGCCAGCAGCGATGCTCGGGCGGAGAGCTCCTACGAGCAGTACTTC	CASSDARAESSYEQYF
.	TRBV29-1	TRBJ1-1	.	TGCAGCGTTGAGTGGGGCATAAACACTGAAGCTTTCTTT	CSVEWGINTEAFF
.	TRBV30	TRBJ1-1	.	TGTGCCTGGAGGGAATCAGGGTTCGCTGAAGCTTTCTTT	CAWRESGFAEAFF
.	TRBV4-1	TRBJ1-1	many	TGCGCCAGCAGCCCACAGACAGACACTGAAGCTTTCTTT	CASSPQTDTEAFF
.	TRBV29-1	TRBJ2-7	few	TGCAGCGTTGTTCCCTTGGCGGGCTACGAGCAGTACTTC	CSVVPLAGYEQYF
TRBD2	TRBV7-9	TRBJ2-1	few	TGTGCCAGCAGCTTAGGAACTAGCGGGAGTACAAATGAGCAGTTCTTC	CASSLGTSGSTNEQFF
.	TRBV7-8	TRBJ2-3	.	TGTGCCAGCAGCCCCGGGGGCACAGATACGCAGTATTTT	CASSPGGTDTQYF
.	TRBV2	TRBJ1-3	few	TGTGCCAGCAGAACCCTTCTGGGAAGGTCCTCTGGAAACACCATATATTTT	CASRTLLGRSSGNTIYF
.	TRBV14	TRBJ2-1	many	TGTGCCAGCAGCCACGGACAAAAGACAGTTCGATTTTCCTACAATGAGCAGTTCTTC	CASSHGQKTVRFSYNEQFF
TRBD1	TRBV20-1	TRBJ2-2	.	TGCAGTGCTAAGGGACAGACGAACACCGGGGAGCTGTTTTTT	CSAKGQTNTGELFF
TRBD2	TRBV5-4	TRBJ2-3	.	TGTGCCAGCAGCTTGTCGGTAGCGGGGGGAGTAAGACTTACGCAGTATTTT	CASSLSVAGGVRLTQYF
.	TRBV6-6	TRBJ2-7	.	TGTGCCAGCAGTTACCCCGGGGACAACTCCTACGAGCAGTACTTC	CASSYPGDNSYEQYF
TRBD1	TRBV5-8	TRBJ2-7	few	TGTGCCAGCAGCTTGAGGGACAGGGGCTACGAGCAGTACTTC	CASSLRDRGYEQYF
.	TRBV11-2	TRBJ2-7	few	TGTGCCAGCAGCAAAGGACCGATGAGCTCCTACGAGCAGTACTTC	CASSKGPMSSYEQYF
TRBD1	TRBV9	TRBJ2-1	few	TGTGCCAGCAGCGAGCTGGGACAGGGCTACAATGAGCAGTTCTTC	CASSELGQGYNEQFF
.	TRBV6-1	TRBJ2-7	.	TGTGCCAGCATAATATCCCTCCTAGGCGGCGAGCAGTACTTC	CASIISLLGGEQYF
.	TRBV6-5	TRBJ2-2	.	TGTGCCAGCAGTTACTCCTACACCGGGGAGCTGTTTTTT	CASSYSYTGELFF
.	TRBV2	TRBJ2-2	.	TGTGCCAACAAGTTACAGGGGAACACCGGGGAGCTGTTTTTT	CANKLQGNTGELFF